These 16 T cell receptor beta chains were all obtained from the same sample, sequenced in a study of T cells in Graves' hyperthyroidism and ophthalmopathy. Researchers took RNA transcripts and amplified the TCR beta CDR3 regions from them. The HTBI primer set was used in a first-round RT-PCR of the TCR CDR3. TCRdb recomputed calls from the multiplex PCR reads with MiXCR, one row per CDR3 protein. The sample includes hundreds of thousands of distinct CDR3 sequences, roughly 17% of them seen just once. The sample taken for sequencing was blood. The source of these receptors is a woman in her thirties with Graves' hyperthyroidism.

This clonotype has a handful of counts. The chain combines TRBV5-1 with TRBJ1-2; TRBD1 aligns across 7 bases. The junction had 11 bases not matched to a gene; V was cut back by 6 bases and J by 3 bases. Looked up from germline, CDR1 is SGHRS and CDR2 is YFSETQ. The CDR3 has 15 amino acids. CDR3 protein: CASTRGGGRDYGYTF. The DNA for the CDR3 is TGCGCCAGCACCAGGGGGGGGGGCAGAGACTATGGCTACACCTTC. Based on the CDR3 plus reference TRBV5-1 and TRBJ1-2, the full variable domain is KAGVTQTPRYLIKTRGQQVTLSCSPISGHRSVSWYQQTPGQGLQFLFEYFSETQRNKGNFPGRFSGRQFSNSRSEMNVSTLELGDSALYLCASTRGGGRDYGYTFGSGTRLTVV.

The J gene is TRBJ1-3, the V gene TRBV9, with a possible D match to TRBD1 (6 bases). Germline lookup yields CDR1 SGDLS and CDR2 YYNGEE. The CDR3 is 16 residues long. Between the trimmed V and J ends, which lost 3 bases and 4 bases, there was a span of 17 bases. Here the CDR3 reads CASSALSQGSGNTIYF. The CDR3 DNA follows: TGTGCCAGCAGCGCACTAAGTCAGGGGTCGGGAAACACCATATATTTT.

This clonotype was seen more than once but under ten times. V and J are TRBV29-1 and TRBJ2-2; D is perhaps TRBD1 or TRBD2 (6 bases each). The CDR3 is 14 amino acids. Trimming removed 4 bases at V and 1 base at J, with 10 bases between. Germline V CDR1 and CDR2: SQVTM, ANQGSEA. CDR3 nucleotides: TGCAGCGTTGGTGGGGGGCTGAACACCGGGGAGCTGTTTTTT. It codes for CSVGGGLNTGELFF.

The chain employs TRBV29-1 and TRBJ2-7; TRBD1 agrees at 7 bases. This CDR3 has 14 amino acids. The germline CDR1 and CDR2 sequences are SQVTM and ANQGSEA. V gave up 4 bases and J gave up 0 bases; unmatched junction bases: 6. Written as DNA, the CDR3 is TGCAGCGTTGTGGGACAGTTTAGCTCCTACGAGCAGTACTTC. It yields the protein CSVVGQFSSYEQYF.

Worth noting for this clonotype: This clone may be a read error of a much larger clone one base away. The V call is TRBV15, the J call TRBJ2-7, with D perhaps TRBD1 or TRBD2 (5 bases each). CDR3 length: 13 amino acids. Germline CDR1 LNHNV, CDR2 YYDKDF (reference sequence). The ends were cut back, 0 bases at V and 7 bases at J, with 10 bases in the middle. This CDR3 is CATSRDVGVEQYF. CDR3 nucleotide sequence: TGTGCCACCAGCAGAGATGTGGGGGTTGAGCAGTACTTC.

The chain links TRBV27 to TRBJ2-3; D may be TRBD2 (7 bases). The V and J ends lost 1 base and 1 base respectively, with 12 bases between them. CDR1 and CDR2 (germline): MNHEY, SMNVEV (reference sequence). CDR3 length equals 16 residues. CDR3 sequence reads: CASSLFAGARTDTQYF. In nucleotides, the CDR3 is TGTGCCAGCAGTTTATTTGCGGGGGCGCGCACAGATACGCAGTATTTT.

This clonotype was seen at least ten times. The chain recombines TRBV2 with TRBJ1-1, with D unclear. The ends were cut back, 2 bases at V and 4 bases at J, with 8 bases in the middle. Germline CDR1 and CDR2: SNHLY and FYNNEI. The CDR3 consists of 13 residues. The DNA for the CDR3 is TGTGCCAGCAGTGAACAGACCCTCACTGAAGCTTTCTTT. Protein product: CASSEQTLTEAFF. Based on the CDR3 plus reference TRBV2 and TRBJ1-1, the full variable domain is EPEVTQTPSHQVTQMGQEVILRCVPISNHLYFYWYRQILGQKVEFLVSFYNNEISEKSEIFDDQFSVERPDGSNFTLKIRSTKLEDSAMYFCASSEQTLTEAFFGQGTRLTVV.

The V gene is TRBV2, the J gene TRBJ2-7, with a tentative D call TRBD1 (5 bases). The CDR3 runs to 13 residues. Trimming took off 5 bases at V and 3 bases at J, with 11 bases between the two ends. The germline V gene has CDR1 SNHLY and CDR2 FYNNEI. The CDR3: CASSYRWFYEQYF. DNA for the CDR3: TGTGCCAGCAGTTACAGGTGGTTCTACGAGCAGTACTTC.

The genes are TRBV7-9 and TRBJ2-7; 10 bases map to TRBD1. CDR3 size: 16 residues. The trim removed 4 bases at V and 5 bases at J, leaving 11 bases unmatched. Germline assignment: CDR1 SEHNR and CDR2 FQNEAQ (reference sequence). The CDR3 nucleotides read TGTGCCAGCAGCTCACCAACAGGGGGGACAGGGGACGAGCAGTACTTC. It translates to CASSSPTGGTGDEQYF.

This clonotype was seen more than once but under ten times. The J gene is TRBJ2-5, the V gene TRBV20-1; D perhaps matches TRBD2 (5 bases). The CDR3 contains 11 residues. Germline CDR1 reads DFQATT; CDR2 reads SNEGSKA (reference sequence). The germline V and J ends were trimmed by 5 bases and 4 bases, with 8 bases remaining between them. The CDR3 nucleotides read TGCAGTGCTCGAGGAGGAGAGACCCAGTACTTC. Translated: CSARGGETQYF.

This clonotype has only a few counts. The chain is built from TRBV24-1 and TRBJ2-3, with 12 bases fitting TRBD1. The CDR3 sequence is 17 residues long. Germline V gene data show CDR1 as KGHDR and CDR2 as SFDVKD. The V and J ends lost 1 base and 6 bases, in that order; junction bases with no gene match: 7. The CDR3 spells CATSDLSGQGAGDTQYF. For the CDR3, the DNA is TGTGCCACCAGTGATTTATCGGGACAGGGGGCCGGGGATACGCAGTATTTT.

The CDR3 bases are TGCAGTGCTAGGACGTTAAATGGCGAAAAACTGTTTTTT. Translation gives CSARTLNGEKLFF. The chain is built from TRBV20-1 and TRBJ1-4, with D unclear. CDR1 is DFQATT, CDR2 SNEGSKA, per germline (reference sequence). V was clipped by 3 bases and J by 8 bases, with 13 bases between them. The length of the CDR3 is 13 residues.

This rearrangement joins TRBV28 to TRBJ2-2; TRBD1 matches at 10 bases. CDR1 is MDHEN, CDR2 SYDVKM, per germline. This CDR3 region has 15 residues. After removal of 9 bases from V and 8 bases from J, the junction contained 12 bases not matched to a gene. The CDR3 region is CASLRAGTGVGELFF. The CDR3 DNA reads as TGTGCCAGTTTGAGGGCCGGGACAGGGGTAGGGGAGCTGTTTTTT.

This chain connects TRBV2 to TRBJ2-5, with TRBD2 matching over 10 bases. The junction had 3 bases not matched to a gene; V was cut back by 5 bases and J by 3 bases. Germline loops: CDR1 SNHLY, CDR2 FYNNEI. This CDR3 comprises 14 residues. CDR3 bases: TGTGCCAGCAGTACAGCGGGAGGGGAAGAGACCCAGTACTTC. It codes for CASSTAGGEETQYF.

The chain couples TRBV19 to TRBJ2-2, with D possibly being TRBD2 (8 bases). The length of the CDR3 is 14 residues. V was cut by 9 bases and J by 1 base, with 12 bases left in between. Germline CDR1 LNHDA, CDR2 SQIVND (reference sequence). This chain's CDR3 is CASGRDRNTGELFF. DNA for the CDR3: TGTGCCAGCGGGAGGGACAGGAACACCGGGGAGCTGTTTTTT.

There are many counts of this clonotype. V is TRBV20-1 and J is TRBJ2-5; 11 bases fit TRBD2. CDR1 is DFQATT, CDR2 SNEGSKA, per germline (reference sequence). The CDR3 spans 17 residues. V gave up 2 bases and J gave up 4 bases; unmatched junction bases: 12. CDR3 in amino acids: CSARTFGITSGRETQYF. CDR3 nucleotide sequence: TGCAGTGCTAGAACATTCGGGATAACTAGCGGGAGAGAGACCCAGTACTTC.